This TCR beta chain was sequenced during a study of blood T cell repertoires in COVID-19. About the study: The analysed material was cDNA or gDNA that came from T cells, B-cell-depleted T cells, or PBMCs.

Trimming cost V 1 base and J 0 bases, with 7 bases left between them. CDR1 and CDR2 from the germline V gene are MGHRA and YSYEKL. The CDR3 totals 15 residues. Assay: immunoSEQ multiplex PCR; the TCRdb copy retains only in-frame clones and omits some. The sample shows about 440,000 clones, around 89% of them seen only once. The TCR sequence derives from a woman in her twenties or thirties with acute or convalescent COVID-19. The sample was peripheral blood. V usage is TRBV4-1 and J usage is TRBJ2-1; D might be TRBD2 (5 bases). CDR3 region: CASSQGTFSYNEQFF. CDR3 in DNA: TGCGCCAGCAGCCAAGGGACTTTCTCCTACAATGAGCAGTTCTTC.